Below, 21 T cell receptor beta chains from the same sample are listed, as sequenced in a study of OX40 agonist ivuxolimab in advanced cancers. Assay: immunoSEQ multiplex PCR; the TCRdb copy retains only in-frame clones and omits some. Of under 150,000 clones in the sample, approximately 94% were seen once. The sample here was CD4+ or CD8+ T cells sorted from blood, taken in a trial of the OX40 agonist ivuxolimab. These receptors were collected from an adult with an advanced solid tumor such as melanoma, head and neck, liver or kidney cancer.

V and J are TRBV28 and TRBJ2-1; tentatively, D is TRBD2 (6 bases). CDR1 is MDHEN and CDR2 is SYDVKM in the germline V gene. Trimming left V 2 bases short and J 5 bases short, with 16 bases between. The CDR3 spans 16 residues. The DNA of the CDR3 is TGTGCCAGCAGTTTAACCGGTCTAGCGAAGGACAATGAGCAGTTCTTC. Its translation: CASSLTGLAKDNEQFF.

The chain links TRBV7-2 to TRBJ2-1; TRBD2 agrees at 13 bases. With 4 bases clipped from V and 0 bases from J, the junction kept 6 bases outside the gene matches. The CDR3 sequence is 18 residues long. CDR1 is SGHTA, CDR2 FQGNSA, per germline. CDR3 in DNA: TGTGCCAGCAGCTGGACTAGCGGGGGCCCGAGCTCCTACAATGAGCAGTTCTTC. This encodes CASSWTSGGPSSYNEQFF. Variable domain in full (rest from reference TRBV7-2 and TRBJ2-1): GAGVSQSPSNKVTEKGKDVELRCDPISGHTALYWYRQSLGQGLEFLIYFQGNSAPDKSGLPSDRFSAERTGGSVSTLTIQRTQQEDSAVYLCASSWTSGGPSSYNEQFFGPGTRLTVL.

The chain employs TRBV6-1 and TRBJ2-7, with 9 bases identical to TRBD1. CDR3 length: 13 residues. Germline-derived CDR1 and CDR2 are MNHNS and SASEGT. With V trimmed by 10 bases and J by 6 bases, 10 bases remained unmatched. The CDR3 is CATWRDRVGEQYF. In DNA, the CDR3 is TGTGCCACCTGGCGGGACAGGGTAGGCGAGCAGTACTTC.

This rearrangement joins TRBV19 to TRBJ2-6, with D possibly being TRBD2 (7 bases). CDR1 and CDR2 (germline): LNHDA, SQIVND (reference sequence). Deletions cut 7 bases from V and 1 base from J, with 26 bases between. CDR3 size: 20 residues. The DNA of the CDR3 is TGTGCCAGTACGCCCGAAGCGTGGGGGGGCACGGGGTCTGGGGCCAACGTCCTGACTTTC. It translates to CASTPEAWGGTGSGANVLTF.

The DNA of the CDR3 is TGTGCCAGCAGCCTACAAACAGGGCGCGGCTACACCTTC. It specifies CASSLQTGRGYTF. This rearrangement joins TRBV7-2 to TRBJ1-2; a weak D match, TRBD1 (6 bases). Germline CDR1 SGHTA, CDR2 FQGNSA. V dropped 5 bases and J dropped 8 bases, with 15 bases sitting between them. CDR3 length: 13 residues.

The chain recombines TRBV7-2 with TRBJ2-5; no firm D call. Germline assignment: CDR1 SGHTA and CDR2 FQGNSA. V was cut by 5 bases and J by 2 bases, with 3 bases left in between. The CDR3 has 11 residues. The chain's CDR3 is CASSPQETQYF. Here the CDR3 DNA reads TGTGCCAGCAGCCCTCAAGAGACCCAGTACTTC.

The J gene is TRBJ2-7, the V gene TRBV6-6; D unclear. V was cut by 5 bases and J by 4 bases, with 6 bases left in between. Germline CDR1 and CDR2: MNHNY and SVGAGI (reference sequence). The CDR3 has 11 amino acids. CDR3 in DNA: TGTGCCAGCAGTACCATGTACGAGCAGTACTTC. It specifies CASSTMYEQYF.

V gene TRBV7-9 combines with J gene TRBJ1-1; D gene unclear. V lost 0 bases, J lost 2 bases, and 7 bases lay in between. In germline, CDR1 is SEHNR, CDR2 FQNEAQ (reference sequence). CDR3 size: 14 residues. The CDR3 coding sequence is TGTGCCAGCAGCTTAGCGCCCTTCAACACTGAAGCTTTCTTT. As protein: CASSLAPFNTEAFF.

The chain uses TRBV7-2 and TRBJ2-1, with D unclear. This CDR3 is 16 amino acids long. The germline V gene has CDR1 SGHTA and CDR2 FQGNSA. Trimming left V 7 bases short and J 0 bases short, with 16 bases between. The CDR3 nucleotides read TGTGCCAGCAAATTCGGCGGACGCTACTCCTACAATGAGCAGTTCTTC. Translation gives CASKFGGRYSYNEQFF.

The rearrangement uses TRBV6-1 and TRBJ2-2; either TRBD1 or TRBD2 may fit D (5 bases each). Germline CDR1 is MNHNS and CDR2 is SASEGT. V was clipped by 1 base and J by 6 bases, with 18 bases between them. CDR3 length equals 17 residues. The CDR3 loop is CASSEGWDLIRPGELFF. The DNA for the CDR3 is TGTGCCAGCAGTGAAGGGTGGGACCTCATACGACCCGGGGAGCTGTTTTTT.

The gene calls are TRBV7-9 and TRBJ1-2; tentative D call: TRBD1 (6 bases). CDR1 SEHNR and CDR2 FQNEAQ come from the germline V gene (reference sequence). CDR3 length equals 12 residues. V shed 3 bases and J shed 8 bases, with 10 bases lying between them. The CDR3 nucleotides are TGTGCCAGCAGCTTCCGGGGGCGAGGCTACACCTTC. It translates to CASSFRGRGYTF. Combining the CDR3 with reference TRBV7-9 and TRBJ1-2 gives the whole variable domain DTGVSQNPRHKITKRGQNVTFRCDPISEHNRLYWYRQTLGQGPEFLTYFQNEAQLEKSRLLSDRFSAERPKGSFSTLEIQRTEQGDSAMYLCASSFRGRGYTFGSGTRLTVV.

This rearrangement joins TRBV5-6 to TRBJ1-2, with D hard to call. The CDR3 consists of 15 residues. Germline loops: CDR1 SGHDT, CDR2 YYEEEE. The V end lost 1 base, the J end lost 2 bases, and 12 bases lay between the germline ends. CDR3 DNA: TGTGCCAGCAGCTTGTTAAACAGAGCAAACTATGGCTACACCTTC. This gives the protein CASSLLNRANYGYTF. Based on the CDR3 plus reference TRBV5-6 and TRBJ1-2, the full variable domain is DAGVTQSPTHLIKTRGQQVTLRCSPKSGHDTVSWYQQALGQGPQFIFQYYEEEERQRGNFPDRFSGHQFPNYSSELNVNALLLGDSALYLCASSLLNRANYGYTFGSGTRLTVV.

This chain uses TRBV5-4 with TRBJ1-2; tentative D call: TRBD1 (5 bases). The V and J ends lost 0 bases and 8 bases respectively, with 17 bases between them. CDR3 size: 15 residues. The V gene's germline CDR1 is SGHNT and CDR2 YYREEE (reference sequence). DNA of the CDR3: TGTGCCAGCAGCTTGGCCGGTGTCGGGGGAGGAGGCTACACCTTC. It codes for CASSLAGVGGGGYTF.

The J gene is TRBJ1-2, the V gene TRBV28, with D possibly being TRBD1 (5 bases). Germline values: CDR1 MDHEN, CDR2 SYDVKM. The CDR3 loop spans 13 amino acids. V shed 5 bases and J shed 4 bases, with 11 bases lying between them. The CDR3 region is CASSQQVRYGYTF. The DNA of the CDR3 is TGTGCCAGCAGTCAACAGGTCCGCTATGGCTACACCTTC.

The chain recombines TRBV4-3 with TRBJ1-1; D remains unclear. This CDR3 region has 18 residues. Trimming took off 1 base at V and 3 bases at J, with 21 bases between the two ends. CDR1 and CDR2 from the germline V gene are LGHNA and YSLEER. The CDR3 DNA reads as TGCGCCAGCAGCCAAGCGCCCCGCCCGGGGTTTCTCGACACTGAAGCTTTCTTT. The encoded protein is CASSQAPRPGFLDTEAFF.

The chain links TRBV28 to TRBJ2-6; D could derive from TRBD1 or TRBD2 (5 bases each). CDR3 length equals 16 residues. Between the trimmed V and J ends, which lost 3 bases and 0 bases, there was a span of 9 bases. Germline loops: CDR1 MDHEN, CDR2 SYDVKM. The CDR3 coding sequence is TGTGCCAGCAGTTTTGGGGGATACTCTGGGGCCAACGTCCTGACTTTC. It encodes CASSFGGYSGANVLTF. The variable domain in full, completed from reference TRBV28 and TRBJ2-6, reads DVKVTQSSRYLVKRTGEKVFLECVQDMDHENMFWYRQDPGLGLRLIYFSYDVKMKEKGDIPEGYSVSREKKERFSLILESASTNQTSMYLCASSFGGYSGANVLTFGAGSRLTVL.

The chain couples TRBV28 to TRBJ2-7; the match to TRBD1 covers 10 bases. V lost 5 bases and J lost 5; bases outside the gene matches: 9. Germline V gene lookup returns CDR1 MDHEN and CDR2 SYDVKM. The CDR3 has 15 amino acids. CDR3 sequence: CASSKPGQGIHEQYF. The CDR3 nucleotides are TGTGCCAGCAGTAAACCGGGACAGGGGATCCACGAGCAGTACTTC.

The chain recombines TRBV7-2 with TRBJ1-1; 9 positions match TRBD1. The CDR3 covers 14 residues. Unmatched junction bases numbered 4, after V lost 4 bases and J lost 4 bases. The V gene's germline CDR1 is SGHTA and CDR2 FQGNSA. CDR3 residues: CASSWGQGFTEAFF. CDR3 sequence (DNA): TGTGCCAGCAGCTGGGGACAGGGTTTCACTGAAGCTTTCTTT.

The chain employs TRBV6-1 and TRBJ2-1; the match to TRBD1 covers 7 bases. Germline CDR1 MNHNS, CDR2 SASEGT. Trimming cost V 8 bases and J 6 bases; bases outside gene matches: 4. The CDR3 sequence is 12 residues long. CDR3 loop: CASSTGFNEQFF. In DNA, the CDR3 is TGTGCCAGCTCGACAGGGTTCAATGAGCAGTTCTTC.

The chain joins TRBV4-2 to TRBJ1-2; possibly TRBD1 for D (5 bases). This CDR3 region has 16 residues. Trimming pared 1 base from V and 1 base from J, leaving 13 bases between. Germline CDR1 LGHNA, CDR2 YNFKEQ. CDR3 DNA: TGTGCCAGCAGCCAAGGAGGGGTCGAGGGTAACTATGGCTACACCTTC. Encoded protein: CASSQGGVEGNYGYTF.

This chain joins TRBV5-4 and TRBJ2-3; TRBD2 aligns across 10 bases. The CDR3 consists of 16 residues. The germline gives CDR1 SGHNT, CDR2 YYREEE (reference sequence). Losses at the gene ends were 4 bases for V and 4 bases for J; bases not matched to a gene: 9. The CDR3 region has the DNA TGTGCCAGCAGCAACTTAGCGGGAGGAATCCCAGATACGCAGTATTTT. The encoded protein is CASSNLAGGIPDTQYF.